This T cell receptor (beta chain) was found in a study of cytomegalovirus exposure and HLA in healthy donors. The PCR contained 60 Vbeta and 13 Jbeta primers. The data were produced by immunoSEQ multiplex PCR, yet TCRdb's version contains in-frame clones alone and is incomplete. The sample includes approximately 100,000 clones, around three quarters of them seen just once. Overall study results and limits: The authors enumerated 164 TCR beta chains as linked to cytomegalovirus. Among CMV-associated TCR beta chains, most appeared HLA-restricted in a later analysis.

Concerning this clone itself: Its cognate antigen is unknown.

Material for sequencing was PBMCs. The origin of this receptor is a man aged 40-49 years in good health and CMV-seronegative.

CDR3 bases: TGTGCCAGCAGCGCCGGGGACAATGAGCAGTTCTTC. Protein product: CASSAGDNEQFF. V usage is TRBV9 and J usage is TRBJ2-1, with D perhaps TRBD2 (5 bases). The V end lost 3 bases, the J end lost 5 bases, and 6 bases lay between the germline ends. Germline CDR1 and CDR2: SGDLS and YYNGEE. The CDR3 length is 12 residues.